The 31 T cell receptor beta chains reported below all come from one sample, sequenced in a study of blood T cell repertoires in COVID-19. Profiled with immunoSEQ multiplex PCR; TCRdb holds only in-frame clones, not every one. The sample lists under 75,000 clones, around nine tenths occurring once. Source material: peripheral blood. The receptors were gathered from a woman aged 80 or older with active COVID-19.

CDR3: CASSPNRGELYNEQFF. The CDR3 region has the DNA TGTGCCAGCAGCCCGAACCGGGGGGAACTGTACAATGAGCAGTTCTTC. This chain connects TRBV4-2 to TRBJ2-1; 7 bases are a match to TRBD2. The V and J ends lost 4 bases and 4 bases, in that order; junction bases with no gene match: 10. The CDR3 runs 16 residues. Germline-derived CDR1 and CDR2 are LGHNA and YNFKEQ.

The V call is TRBV9, the J call TRBJ2-1; 8 nucleotides agree with TRBD2. After removal of 2 bases from V and 2 bases from J, the junction contained 6 bases not matched to a gene. Germline V gene sequence: CDR1 SGDLS, CDR2 YYNGEE. This CDR3 has 16 amino acids. CDR3 in amino acids: CASSVRGGPAYNEQFF. Here the CDR3 DNA reads TGTGCCAGCAGCGTTCGCGGGGGGCCGGCCTACAATGAGCAGTTCTTC. The entire variable domain, with the rest obtained from reference TRBV9 and TRBJ2-1, is as follows: DSGVTQTPKHLITATGQRVTLRCSPRSGDLSVYWYQQSLDQGLQFLIQYYNGEERAKGNILERFSAQQFPDLHSELNLSSLELGDSALYFCASSVRGGPAYNEQFFGPGTRLTVL.

This chain connects TRBV2 to TRBJ2-3, with TRBD1 identical over 7 bases. V dropped 8 bases and J dropped 5; count of bases not matched to a gene: 4. Per the germline V gene, CDR1 is SNHLY and CDR2 is FYNNEI. The CDR3 is made up of 12 amino acids. CDR3 coding DNA: TGTGCCAGCGACAGGGAAAGAGATACGCAGTATTTT. Translation gives CASDRERDTQYF.

The gene calls are TRBV15 and TRBJ2-3, with 14 bases aligning to TRBD2. Germline values: CDR1 LNHNV, CDR2 YYDKDF (reference sequence). V gave up 5 bases and J gave up 4 bases; unmatched junction bases: 5. The CDR3 is 16 amino acids. The CDR3 DNA sequence: TGTGCCACCAGCGGACTAGCGGGGGGCCAGTCAGATACGCAGTATTTT. Translating gives CATSGLAGGQSDTQYF.

This chain uses TRBV29-1 with TRBJ2-1; 12 bases agree with TRBD2. The CDR3 consists of 15 residues. V shed 8 bases, J shed 5 bases, and the junction held 10 bases outside the gene matches. Germline-derived CDR1 and CDR2 are SQVTM and ANQGSEA. For the CDR3, the DNA is TGCAGCTCCTCTCGGGGACTAGCGGGTCACAATGAGCAGTTCTTC. This encodes CSSSRGLAGHNEQFF.

The chain recombines TRBV27 with TRBJ2-3; D gene ambiguous. V gave up 5 bases and J gave up 2 bases, with 11 bases separating them. Germline V CDR1 and CDR2: MNHEY, SMNVEV (reference sequence). This CDR3 has 14 amino acids. The CDR3: CASSPRGATDTQYF. The CDR3 coding sequence is TGTGCCAGCAGTCCCCGAGGCGCCACAGATACGCAGTATTTT.

V is TRBV4-1 and J is TRBJ2-1; 9 positions agree with TRBD2. J gave up 7 bases and V 0 bases, and 7 bases lay outside the gene matches. This CDR3 contains 16 residues. The V gene's germline CDR1 is MGHRA and CDR2 YSYEKL. The CDR3 sequence is CASSQDAGSGGNEQFF. The CDR3 coding sequence is TGCGCCAGCAGCCAAGATGCTGGTAGCGGGGGTAATGAGCAGTTCTTC.

The rearrangement links TRBV7-2 to TRBJ2-7, with D possibly matching TRBD1 (6 bases). This CDR3 is built from 13 residues. The germline CDR1 and CDR2 sequences are SGHTA and FQGNSA. Trimming left V 5 bases short and J 2 bases short, with 10 bases between. The CDR3 region has the DNA TGTGCCAGCAGCATTGACAGGACCTACGAGCAGTACTTC. It translates to CASSIDRTYEQYF.

This sequence joins TRBV9 and TRBJ2-3, with a possible D match to TRBD2 (6 bases). The CDR3 is made up of 19 amino acids. Trimming cost V 0 bases and J 0 bases, with 20 bases left between them. Per the germline V gene, CDR1 is SGDLS and CDR2 is YYNGEE. CDR3 sequence (DNA): TGTGCCAGCAGCGTAGGCCCAGGGCCGATTAGCGGTAGCACAGATACGCAGTATTTT. Translated, it gives CASSVGPGPISGSTDTQYF.

The CDR3 sequence: CATSDPRQGADTQYF. The DNA of the CDR3 is TGTGCCACCAGTGATCCCCGGCAGGGGGCAGATACGCAGTATTTT. This chain connects TRBV24-1 to TRBJ2-3, with TRBD1 identical over 7 bases. The CDR3 totals 15 residues. Germline V gives CDR1 KGHDR, CDR2 SFDVKD. Trimming at V came to 3 bases and at J to 4 bases, leaving 6 bases not matched to a gene.

This rearrangement joins TRBV6-1 to TRBJ2-7; 9 positions agree with TRBD1. Germline CDR1 is MNHNS and CDR2 is SASEGT. V lost 4 bases, J lost 4 bases, and 14 bases stayed unmatched. There are 17 residues in the CDR3. The CDR3 DNA reads TGTGCCAGCAGTGGGCCTCCCGGGACAGGGACGGGTTACGAGCAGTACTTC. This gives the protein CASSGPPGTGTGYEQYF.

Here the CDR3 reads CASSQRLAGTADTQYF. DNA of the CDR3: TGTGCCAGCAGCCAGAGACTAGCGGGGACCGCAGATACGCAGTATTTT. The rearrangement uses TRBV3-1 (or the pseudogene TRBV3-2) and TRBJ2-3, with TRBD2 matching 11 bases. This CDR3 is built from 16 residues. J gave up 4 bases and V 3 bases, and 6 bases lay outside the gene matches. The germline gives CDR1 LGHDT, CDR2 YNNKEL (reference sequence).

The chain links TRBV2 to TRBJ2-5; TRBD2 matches 11 bases. Germline CDR1 and CDR2: SNHLY and FYNNEI. The ends lost 7 bases at V and 5 bases at J; junction bases unmatched: 9. This CDR3 has 15 residues. In nucleotides, the CDR3 is TGTGCCAGCATCGGGATGGGACTAGCGGTGGAGACCCAGTACTTC. Its translation: CASIGMGLAVETQYF.

This sequence joins TRBV19 and TRBJ1-1, with 10 bases aligning to TRBD1. The germline CDR1 and CDR2 sequences are LNHDA and SQIVND (reference sequence). The CDR3 is made up of 18 amino acids. V shed 6 bases and J 6 bases; nucleotides not matched to a gene: 19. CDR3 bases: TGTGCCAGTAGCCTAAGCCGGGACAGGGGACTCCATCTGTCTGAAGCTTTCTTT. Encoded protein: CASSLSRDRGLHLSEAFF. Looking up the rest from reference TRBV19 and TRBJ1-1 gives the full variable domain: DGGITQSPKYLFRKEGQNVTLSCEQNLNHDAMYWYRQDPGQGLRLIYYSQIVNDFQKGDIAEGYSVSREKKESFPLTVTSAQKNPTAFYLCASSLSRDRGLHLSEAFFGQGTRLTVV.

The chain is built from TRBV28 and TRBJ1-5; TRBD1 matches at 9 bases. Germline V gene lookup returns CDR1 MDHEN and CDR2 SYDVKM. There are 17 residues in the CDR3. V dropped 6 bases and J dropped 7; count of bases not matched to a gene: 16. The DNA for the CDR3 is TGTGCCAGCAGCCTTGGACCGGGACAGGGTCCATCCCAGCCCCAGCATTTT. It translates to CASSLGPGQGPSQPQHF.

The chain combines TRBV4-2 with TRBJ2-1; 9 nucleotides match TRBD2. Germline CDR1 and CDR2: LGHNA and YNFKEQ. This CDR3 has 14 residues. V shed 3 bases and J 13 bases; nucleotides not matched to a gene: 10. CDR3 DNA: TGTGCCAGCAGCCAGGCCCTAGCGGGGACCGACCAGTTCTTC. This codes for CASSQALAGTDQFF.

The chain couples TRBV5-1 to TRBJ2-7; the match to TRBD1 covers 10 bases. V lost 2 bases and J lost 9; bases outside the gene matches: 17. Looked up from germline, CDR1 is SGHRS and CDR2 is YFSETQ. The CDR3 length is 17 residues. CDR3 region: CASSLNPGTGARLGQYF. Written as DNA, the CDR3 is TGCGCCAGCAGCTTAAATCCGGGGACAGGGGCGAGACTTGGGCAGTACTTC.

V usage is TRBV5-1 and J usage is TRBJ1-1, with 9 bases matching TRBD1. After removal of 1 base from V and 7 bases from J, the junction contained 11 bases not matched to a gene. CDR3 length: 16 amino acids. Germline V gene data show CDR1 as SGHRS and CDR2 as YFSETQ. The CDR3 is CASSLRQTGGNGEAFF. The CDR3 coding sequence is TGCGCCAGCAGCTTGAGACAGACAGGGGGTAATGGTGAAGCTTTCTTT.

The gene calls are TRBV10-3 and TRBJ2-4; D is unresolved. Trimming shortened V by 3 bases and J by 4 bases, and 10 bases separated the two germline ends. Germline CDR1 and CDR2: ENHRY and SYGVKD. This CDR3 has 14 residues. The CDR3 region has the DNA TGTGCCATCAGTGACTCGACTCATAAAAACATTCAGTACTTC. It encodes CAISDSTHKNIQYF.

The V call is TRBV5-1, the J call TRBJ2-1; a possible D gene is TRBD1 (5 bases). The CDR3 is made up of 15 amino acids. CDR1 and CDR2 (germline): SGHRS, YFSETQ. V lost 0 bases to trimming and J lost 0 bases, with 7 bases between them. The DNA of the CDR3 is TGCGCCAGCAGCTTGGGACAGAGCTCCTACAATGAGCAGTTCTTC. It specifies CASSLGQSSYNEQFF.

The chain carries TRBV4-2 and TRBJ2-7; TRBD1 matches 9 bases. This CDR3 is built from 16 residues. Germline V CDR1 and CDR2: LGHNA, YNFKEQ. The J segment lost 4 bases and the V segment lost 1 base, leaving 8 bases of the junction unmatched. The CDR3 protein is CASSQVGQGGRYEQYF. CDR3 coding DNA: TGTGCCAGCAGCCAAGTGGGACAGGGAGGTCGGTACGAGCAGTACTTC.

The chain recombines TRBV6-6 with TRBJ2-2, with TRBD1 matching 7 bases. Germline V gives CDR1 MNHNY, CDR2 SVGAGI (reference sequence). This CDR3 is built from 16 residues. The V and J ends lost 5 bases and 4 bases, in that order; junction bases with no gene match: 10. DNA of the CDR3: TGTGCCAGCAGTACAGGGGATAGTTTCTTCACCGGGGAGCTGTTTTTT. This encodes CASSTGDSFFTGELFF.

The chain uses TRBV28 and TRBJ2-2; 10 nucleotides line up with TRBD2. The CDR3 runs 14 residues. The germline V gene encodes CDR1 MDHEN and CDR2 SYDVKM. J gave up 6 bases and V 6 bases, and 4 bases lay outside the gene matches. CDR3 amino acids: CASRSAGGPGELFF. The CDR3 nucleotides are TGTGCCAGCAGGTCAGCGGGGGGGCCCGGGGAGCTGTTTTTT.

The V and J genes are TRBV4-3 and TRBJ1-2, with TRBD1 as a possible D gene (6 bases). CDR3 size: 14 residues. Looked up from germline, CDR1 is LGHNA and CDR2 is YSLEER. V gave up 4 bases and J gave up 2 bases, with 11 bases separating them. The CDR3 DNA reads as TGCGCCAGCAGCCCAACAGGGCCCAACTATGGCTACACCTTC. Amino acid sequence: CASSPTGPNYGYTF.

This sequence joins TRBV10-3 and TRBJ2-5; no clear D. This CDR3 is built from 12 residues. CDR1 ENHRY and CDR2 SYGVKD come from the germline V gene. V lost 3 bases and J 5 bases, leaving 7 bases between the germline ends. The CDR3 region has the DNA TGTGCCATCAGTGAAGCGTCTGAGACCCAGTACTTC. It specifies CAISEASETQYF.

The chain has TRBV5-1 and TRBJ2-2; D remains ambiguous. CDR3 size: 14 residues. The V end was cut by 0 bases, the J end by 1 base, with 4 bases between. Germline V gives CDR1 SGHRS, CDR2 YFSETQ. CDR3 protein: CASSLGQNTGELFF. CDR3 in DNA: TGCGCCAGCAGCTTGGGACAGAACACCGGGGAGCTGTTTTTT.

The chain is built from TRBV7-2 and TRBJ1-2; D perhaps matches TRBD1 (5 bases). Germline loops: CDR1 SGHTA, CDR2 FQGNSA. The CDR3 extends over 13 amino acids. V was cut by 2 bases and J by 2 bases, with 6 bases left in between. The CDR3 nucleotides read TGTGCCAGCAGCTTAAGACAGAACTATGGCTACACCTTC. Its translation is CASSLRQNYGYTF.

In this sample, this clone turned up once. The chain joins TRBV5-6 to TRBJ2-7; weak D call: TRBD2 (6 bases). Trimming cost V 0 bases and J 2 bases, with 9 bases left between them. Germline lookup yields CDR1 SGHDT and CDR2 YYEEEE. The CDR3 is made up of 14 amino acids. The DNA for the CDR3 is TGTGCCAGCAGCTTGGACCGGGGGACCTACGAGCAGTACTTC. Its protein product is CASSLDRGTYEQYF.

This clone was counted only a few times. The chain is built from TRBV28 and TRBJ1-2; 11 bases map to TRBD1. Germline V gene lookup returns CDR1 MDHEN and CDR2 SYDVKM. Trimming took 3 bases from V and 5 from J; bases not matched to a gene: 5. CDR3 length equals 15 residues. The CDR3 protein is CASSFGQGAYYGYTF. CDR3 in DNA: TGTGCCAGCAGTTTCGGACAGGGGGCTTATTATGGCTACACCTTC.

The gene calls are TRBV29-1 and TRBJ2-5; no definite D call. The germline CDR1 and CDR2 sequences are SQVTM and ANQGSEA. The CDR3 spans 11 residues. Trimming left V 7 bases short and J 4 bases short, with 10 bases between. The CDR3, as DNA: TGCAGCGCTGGCCTATCAGAGACCCAGTACTTC. Residues: CSAGLSETQYF.

The V call is TRBV5-1, the J call TRBJ1-2; 7 bases fit TRBD1. This CDR3 is 16 amino acids long. Germline V gene data show CDR1 as SGHRS and CDR2 as YFSETQ. V dropped 3 bases and J dropped 4; count of bases not matched to a gene: 12. DNA for the CDR3: TGCGCCAGCAGCTCTACCGCAGGGGGAGATAGCTATGGCTACACCTTC. Translated: CASSSTAGGDSYGYTF.